Following are 5 T cell receptor beta chains from one sample sequenced in a study of spatial heterogeneity in lung cancer. Time point defined: sample taken at primary tumor resection. Overall study results and limits: How many expanded intratumoral alpha and beta TCRs were present tracked the tumor mutation count, which was a count of nonsynonymous mutations.

These receptors are not linked to any known antigen. MiXCR, applied by TCRdb to the 5' RACE reads, yields one record per CDR3 protein. The table shows about 5,700 distinct CDR3 sequences, with around 17% occurring only once. Material: lung tumor tissue, obtained at surgery. All receptors come from a male donor with early-stage non-small cell lung cancer.

Relative to its sample, this clonotype is medium-sized. The chain joins TRBV28 to TRBJ2-5; unclear D gene. This CDR3 is built from 13 residues. The ends were cut back, 6 bases at V and 4 bases at J, with 12 bases in the middle. Germline lookup yields CDR1 MDHEN and CDR2 SYDVKM. The CDR3 is CASRPGLIETQYF. CDR3 sequence (DNA): TGTGCCAGCAGGCCGGGCCTCATAGAGACCCAGTACTTC.

This clonotype is termed medium-sized (0.01 to 0.1%). This chain joins TRBV9 and TRBJ1-3, with D perhaps TRBD1 (6 bases). The CDR3 contains 16 residues. With 3 bases removed from V and 0 bases from J, the gap between germline ends came to 13 bases. CDR1 is SGDLS and CDR2 is YYNGEE in the germline V gene. The CDR3 region has the DNA TGTGCCAGCAGCGCCCGAATGGACAGCTCTGGAAACACCATATATTTT. This translates into CASSARMDSSGNTIYF.

This clonotype was detected only a few times. The chain employs TRBV3-1 and TRBJ1-2, with a possible D match to TRBD1 (5 bases). Germline CDR1 reads LGHDT; CDR2 reads YNNKEL (reference sequence). V was cut by 2 bases and J by 8 bases, with 18 bases left in between. CDR3 length equals 15 residues. CDR3 in DNA: TGTGCCAGCAGCCAATTAAGAACAGGTTTTAACGGCTACACCTTC. It is translated as CASSQLRTGFNGYTF.

As concerns this clonotype: A read error may explain this, as a much larger clone is one base away. The gene calls are TRBV7-9 and TRBJ2-5; TRBD1 matches 9 bases. The CDR3 length is 15 residues. Looked up from germline, CDR1 is SEHNR and CDR2 is FQNEAQ (reference sequence). The CDR3 coding sequence is TGTGCCAACAGCTTGGAAACAGGGGGCGCAGCGGCCCAGTACTTC. It specifies CANSLETGGAAAQYF. The complete variable domain, with remaining parts taken from reference TRBV7-9 and TRBJ2-5, reads DTGVSQNPRHKITKRGQNVTFRCDPISEHNRLYWYRQTLGQGPEFLTYFQNEAQLEKSRLLSDRFSAERPKGSFSTLEIQRTEQGDSAMYLCANSLETGGAAAQYFGPGTRLLVL.

This sequence joins TRBV19 and TRBJ2-3; TRBD1 aligns across 11 bases. Trimming cost V 9 bases and J 0 bases; bases outside gene matches: 8. From germline, CDR1 is LNHDA and CDR2 SQIVND (reference sequence). The CDR3 length is 16 residues. The CDR3: CASRDRGVPSTDTQYF. As DNA, the CDR3 is TGTGCCAGCCGGGACAGGGGGGTCCCCAGCACAGATACGCAGTATTTT.